The rows below give T cell receptor beta chains drawn from one sample of a study of T cell responses to AZD1222 COVID-19 vaccine. TCRdb keeps only in-frame clones here, not all; method: immunoSEQ multiplex PCR. The sample contains 140,000 to 150,000 clones, roughly 89% of which appear only once. Sequenced material: peripheral blood, taken 28 days after the second AZD1222 dose. The receptors derive from an adult who received the AZD1222 COVID-19 vaccine. Both conserved end residues are part of each CDR3. The D gene is left open where the match is weak. Part of the rows lack a size; the others show once, few, many or a class for expanded clones.

>TRBJ2-1|once|TRBV6-6|-
CASLSQGLSDEQFF
TGTGCCAGCCTTTCGCAAGGCCTCTCAGATGAGCAGTTCTTC
>TRBJ2-2|-|TRBV6-5|-
CASSYYAGNTGELFF
TGTGCCAGCAGTTACTATGCAGGGAACACCGGGGAGCTGTTTTTT
>TRBJ2-3|-|TRBV18|-
CASSPTGPDTQYF
TGTGCCAGCTCACCAACAGGGCCAGATACGCAGTATTTT
>TRBJ1-6|-|TRBV6-5|-
CASSYLGGDNSPLHF
TGTGCCAGCAGTTACTTAGGCGGAGATAATTCACCCCTCCACTTT
>TRBJ1-3|-|TRBV6-5|-
CASIGLAGNTIYF
TGTGCCAGCATTGGTCTCGCTGGAAACACCATATATTTT
>TRBJ1-4|few|TRBV4-3|TRBD1
CASSPDRVPNEKLFF
TGCGCCAGCAGCCCCGACAGGGTCCCTAATGAAAAACTGTTTTTT
>TRBJ1-4|-|TRBV4-1|-
CASSPAGSTNEKLFF
TGCGCCAGCAGCCCGGCGGGGTCCACTAATGAAAAACTGTTTTTT
>TRBJ2-1|-|TRBV28|TRBD2
CASTVLAGAKNEQFF
TGTGCCAGCACCGTACTAGCGGGAGCTAAGAATGAGCAGTTCTTC
>TRBJ1-6|-|TRBV12-5|-
CASRLAEWNSPLHF
TGTGCTAGTCGCTTGGCTGAGTGGAATTCACCCCTCCACTTT
>TRBJ2-1|-|TRBV9|-
CASSVADSRIHEQFF
TGTGCCAGCAGCGTAGCGGACAGCAGGATCCATGAGCAGTTCTTC
>TRBJ2-7|-|TRBV25-1|-
CASSDAWGGTYEQYF
TGTGCCAGCAGTGATGCGTGGGGGGGCACCTACGAGCAGTACTTC
>TRBJ2-1|-|TRBV29-1|TRBD2
CSVRDSGSRFF
TGCAGCGTCAGAGATAGCGGGAGCAGGTTCTTC
>TRBJ1-5|-|TRBV4-3|-
CASSPARGQPQHF
TGCGCCAGCAGCCCCGCCCGGGGGCAGCCCCAGCATTTT
>TRBJ2-5|-|TRBV4-1|TRBD2
CASSQGLAGGPRETQYF
TGCGCCAGCAGCCAAGGACTAGCGGGAGGGCCCCGGGAGACCCAGTACTTC
>TRBJ1-5|once|TRBV20-1|-
CSASATGYNQPQHF
TGCAGTGCTAGTGCAACAGGATACAATCAGCCCCAGCATTTT
>TRBJ1-2|once|TRBV7-2|TRBD1
CASSLVLGGAGGYYGYTF
TGTGCCAGCAGCTTAGTATTAGGGGGCGCAGGCGGTTACTATGGCTACACCTTC